This T cell receptor beta chain was profiled in a study of cytomegalovirus exposure and HLA in healthy donors. Findings of the study overall: Many donors carried some public TCRs, although rarity characterized most TCR sequences. Accounts indicate the classifier identified cytomegalovirus status with strong specificity and sensitivity.

The trim removed 3 bases at V and 6 bases at J, leaving 9 bases unmatched. The germline V gene has CDR1 KGHSH and CDR2 LQKENI. The CDR3 extends over 16 amino acids. Concerning this clone itself: What it binds is unknown.

Produced via immunoSEQ multiplex PCR; TCRdb's table is partial and in-frame only. Seen here are under 200,000 clones, less than 90% observed once, and the top ten hold around 2.3%. This receptor was identified in a woman younger than 35 in good health and CMV-seronegative. The chain is built from TRBV18 and TRBJ1-2; 11 bases are shared with TRBD1. The sequenced sample was PBMCs. DNA for the CDR3: TGTGCCAGCTCACCCGGACAGGGGGCTCGGAGCGATGGCTACACCTTC. It encodes CASSPGQGARSDGYTF.